This TCR beta chain was identified in a study of OX40 agonist ivuxolimab in advanced cancers. Background on the study: An agonistic anti-OX40 (CD134) antibody, ivuxolimab, was used to treat the patients.

V lost 7 bases and J 7 bases, leaving 17 bases between the germline ends. The germline V gene has CDR1 SQVTM and CDR2 ANQGSEA. There are 13 residues in the CDR3. Only in-frame clones appear in the TCRdb table, and some are missing; sequencing was by immunoSEQ multiplex PCR. The sample has about 83,000 clones, around 84% seen once; the top ten hold around 7.5%. Overall study findings and caveats: Partial responders dosed at 0.1-3.0 mg/kg displayed clonal expansion ranking among the lowest. Fewer expanded clones were found on average in CD4+ than in CD8+ T cells.

This clone was counted a single time. As yet, its antigen is unknown. Sequencing was performed on CD4+ or CD8+ T cells sorted from blood, taken in a trial of the OX40 agonist ivuxolimab. The chain recombines TRBV29-1 with TRBJ1-5, with a tentative D call TRBD1 (5 bases). This receptor was obtained from an adult with an advanced solid tumor such as melanoma, head and neck, liver or kidney cancer. The CDR3 nucleotides read TGCAGCGCCGTGGGGGGTGCGGGGCAGCCCCAGCATTTT. It translates to CSAVGGAGQPQHF.